Reported below is one T cell receptor (beta chain). Assay used: immunoSEQ multiplex PCR; TCRdb lists only in-frame clones, some missing. The table has roughly 400,000 clones, about 88% seen once. The data are from a study of blood T cell repertoires in COVID-19. V dropped 2 bases and J dropped 8; count of bases not matched to a gene: 11. From germline, CDR1 is SGHNT and CDR2 YYREEE (reference sequence). This CDR3 has 17 residues. The J gene is TRBJ2-1, the V gene TRBV5-4; 12 bases map to TRBD1. Sequenced input: PBMCs or T cells enriched from blood (not recorded which). The sequence was obtained from a woman younger than 35 who had been exposed to COVID-19. CDR3 nucleotides: TGTGCCAGCAGCTTAGGGGGACAGGGGGCGCGAGTCCATGAGCAGTTCTTC. This sequence encodes CASSLGGQGARVHEQFF.